This T cell receptor beta chain was captured by sequencing in a study of cytomegalovirus exposure and HLA in healthy donors. Regarding the study as a whole: When a later analysis was performed, an Asian-associated ancestry cluster reportedly had fewer N-insertions than the approximately 700-donor mean.

Use of 60 Vbeta and 13 Jbeta primers characterized the PCR. Assay: immunoSEQ multiplex PCR; the TCRdb copy retains only in-frame clones and omits some. The sample lists about 140,000 clones; roughly three quarters were seen once. Concerning this clone: Antigen unknown.

Germline V gene sequence: CDR1 MNHEY, CDR2 SMNVEV (reference sequence). CDR3 length: 16 amino acids. J was trimmed by 6 bases and V by 8 bases; bases with no gene match: 17. The TCR comes from a woman in her fifties or sixties in good health and CMV-seronegative. The J gene is TRBJ1-2, the V gene TRBV27, with 8 bases aligning to TRBD1. The specimen sequenced was PBMCs. CDR3 nucleotide sequence: TGTGCCAGCTGGTCCTTTCAGGGACAGGTGGTTCATGGCTACACCTTC. This translates into CASWSFQGQVVHGYTF.